This is a list of T cell receptor beta chains from one sample in a study of Ad26.COV2.S vaccination and SARS-CoV-2 variants. Assay: immunoSEQ multiplex PCR; the TCRdb copy retains only in-frame clones and omits some. Of around 340,000 clones in the sample, approximately 86% are singletons; the top ten hold about 10%. Source: peripheral blood, taken in a trial of Ad26.COV2.S vaccine versus placebo. These receptor sequences come from a person aged 18-60 years who received the Ad26.COV2.S COVID-19 vaccine or a placebo. Each CDR3 is given with its conserved first and last residue. A D gene is named only where the DNA matches it firmly.

TRBJ2-3 | TRBV4-1 | 17 | TRBD2 | CASSQGIAGIYTDTQYF | TGCGCCAGCAGCCAAGGGATAGCGGGGATTTACACAGATACGCAGTATTTT
TRBJ2-5 | TRBV28 | 13 | - | CASSGTGQETQYF | TGTGCCAGCAGCGGCACGGGTCAAGAGACCCAGTACTTC
TRBJ2-7 | TRBV6-4 | 14 | TRBD1 | CASSVAGGSYEQYF | TGTGCCAGCAGTGTGGCAGGGGGCTCCTACGAGCAGTACTTC
TRBJ1-1 | TRBV4-1 | 15 | - | CASSQWGGPNTEAFF | TGCGCCAGCAGCCAATGGGGGGGGCCGAACACTGAAGCTTTCTTT
TRBJ2-7 | TRBV18 | 17 | - | CASSPPLRRTNSYEQYF | TGTGCCAGCTCACCCCCCCTCCGGAGGACCAACTCCTACGAGCAGTACTTC
TRBJ2-1 | TRBV7-6 | 12 | TRBD1 | CASGTGGLEQFF | TGTGCCTCGGGGACAGGAGGACTTGAGCAGTTCTTC
TRBJ2-4 | TRBV7-2 | 14 | - | CASSLGFGKNIQYF | TGTGCCAGCAGCTTAGGTTTTGGGAAAAACATTCAGTACTTC
TRBJ1-2 | TRBV6-5 | 15 | TRBD1 | CASSQHRGRNDGYTF | TGTGCCAGCAGTCAACACAGGGGTCGAAACGATGGCTACACCTTC
TRBJ2-3 | TRBV5-1 | 16 | TRBD2 | CASSRARLARTDTQYF | TGCGCCAGCAGCAGGGCCCGACTAGCTCGCACAGATACGCAGTATTTT
TRBJ2-3 | TRBV5-1 | 14 | - | CASSLTGSGDTQYF | TGCGCCAGCAGCTTGACGGGATCAGGAGATACGCAGTATTTT
TRBJ2-2 | TRBV11-2 | 19 | - | CASSFSLSSLTSGTGELFF | TGTGCCAGCAGCTTTTCTCTATCTAGTCTCACCTCGGGAACCGGGGAGCTGTTTTTT